The 15 T cell receptor beta chains in this list originate from one sample, sequenced in a study of cytomegalovirus exposure and HLA in healthy donors. Clones were read by immunoSEQ multiplex PCR, and TCRdb kept only the in-frame ones, dropping some. The sample contains 100,000 to 120,000 clones, about 88% of which appear only once. What was sequenced was PBMCs. These receptors were collected from a woman aged 18-29 years in good health and CMV-seropositive.

The chain has TRBV25-1 and TRBJ2-7, with unresolved D. Per germline, CDR1 MGHDK and CDR2 SYGVNS. There are 13 residues in the CDR3. V lost 7 bases and J lost 0, with 10 bases in between. The CDR3 loop reads CASTPDNSYEQYF. The CDR3 DNA reads as TGTGCCAGCACCCCCGACAACTCCTACGAGCAGTACTTC.

The chain recombines TRBV27 with TRBJ1-6, with D unclear. Germline loops: CDR1 MNHEY, CDR2 SMNVEV (reference sequence). This CDR3 spans 14 amino acids. Trimming removed 0 bases at V and 7 bases at J, with 7 bases between. CDR3 amino acids: CASSLSTENSPLHF. For the CDR3, the DNA is TGTGCCAGCAGTTTATCGACGGAGAATTCACCCCTCCACTTT.

The genes are TRBV28 and TRBJ2-3, with D hard to call. There are 13 residues in the CDR3. V shed 5 bases and J shed 4 bases, with 10 bases lying between them. Germline V CDR1 and CDR2: MDHEN, SYDVKM. CDR3 sequence (DNA): TGTGCCAGCAGTCCCCCGGTGGCAGATACGCAGTATTTT. Translated: CASSPPVADTQYF.

V is TRBV6-5 and J is TRBJ2-1; TRBD1 matches at 9 bases. This CDR3 has 13 residues. Germline CDR1 reads MNHEY; CDR2 reads SVGAGI. With V trimmed by 2 bases and J by 8 bases, 1 base remained unmatched. The CDR3 DNA sequence: TGTGCCAGCAGTTACCGGACAGGGGATGAGCAGTTCTTC. It specifies CASSYRTGDEQFF.

The chain links TRBV19 to TRBJ2-7; 12 bases are a match to TRBD1. Trimming cost V 3 bases and J 2 bases; bases outside gene matches: 8. The CDR3 totals 17 residues. Germline lookup yields CDR1 LNHDA and CDR2 SQIVND (reference sequence). The DNA of the CDR3 is TGTGCCAGTAGTATCTCGCACGGGACAGGGGGCCCCTACGAGCAGTACTTC. Translated: CASSISHGTGGPYEQYF.

The chain uses TRBV28 and TRBJ2-7, with D possibly TRBD1 on 6 matching bases. This CDR3 comprises 15 residues. The V and J ends lost 5 bases and 1 base respectively, with 15 bases between them. Germline V CDR1 and CDR2: MDHEN, SYDVKM. The CDR3: CASSPMTGLSYEQYF. In DNA form, the CDR3 reads TGTGCCAGCAGTCCGATGACAGGTCTTTCCTACGAGCAGTACTTC.

The chain is built from TRBV5-1 and TRBJ2-3, with TRBD2 matching over 9 bases. The germline V gene has CDR1 SGHRS and CDR2 YFSETQ. J lost 5 bases, V lost 0 bases, and 7 bases had no gene match. CDR3 length: 16 residues. CDR3 sequence (DNA): TGCGCCAGCAGCTTGGCCAGCGGGGGGCGGGGAGATACGCAGTATTTT. It codes for CASSLASGGRGDTQYF.

The chain employs TRBV28 and TRBJ2-2, with 9 nucleotides matching TRBD1. With V trimmed by 6 bases and J by 4 bases, 6 bases remained unmatched. The germline V gene encodes CDR1 MDHEN and CDR2 SYDVKM. The CDR3 runs to 15 residues. The CDR3: CASRGQGLSTGELFF. The DNA for the CDR3 is TGTGCCAGCAGGGGACAGGGTTTAAGCACCGGGGAGCTGTTTTTT.

The V and J genes are TRBV11-1 and TRBJ1-1, with D perhaps matching TRBD1 (6 bases). The germline CDR1 and CDR2 sequences are SGHAT and FQDESV (reference sequence). V shed 2 bases and J shed 1 base, with 11 bases lying between them. The CDR3 is made up of 15 amino acids. DNA for the CDR3: TGTGCCAGCAGCTTATATAGGACAGCGAACACTGAAGCTTTCTTT. Protein product: CASSLYRTANTEAFF.

The table lists this clone with a few counts. The rearrangement links TRBV6-4 to TRBJ2-2; weak D call: TRBD1 (6 bases). CDR1 is MRHNA and CDR2 is SNTAGT in the germline V gene. The CDR3 spans 13 residues. V was pared by 4 bases and J by 4 bases, with 7 bases between. The CDR3 sequence: CASSGTVTGELFF. For the CDR3, the DNA is TGTGCCAGCAGTGGGACAGTCACCGGGGAGCTGTTTTTT.

This chain links TRBV2 with TRBJ2-1; D remains unclear. The CDR3 is made up of 13 amino acids. Germline V gives CDR1 SNHLY, CDR2 FYNNEI. The V end was cut by 2 bases, the J end by 6 bases, with 8 bases between. The DNA for the CDR3 is TGTGCCAGCAGTGAACGTTCCCTCAATGAGCAGTTCTTC. Amino acid sequence: CASSERSLNEQFF.

The rearrangement links TRBV11-2 to TRBJ1-4; D remains ambiguous. Germline V gene data show CDR1 as SGHAT and CDR2 as FQNNGV. Trimming pared 5 bases from V and 7 bases from J, leaving 14 bases between. The CDR3 totals 14 residues. In DNA, the CDR3 is TGTGCCAGCAGCCCGCAAGGGCGGGGTGAAAAACTGTTTTTT. It specifies CASSPQGRGEKLFF.

The rearrangement uses TRBV5-3 and TRBJ2-7, with D perhaps matching TRBD1 (5 bases). TRBV5-3 is labeled an ORF, and its function is uncertain. The V end lost 5 bases, the J end lost 1 base, and 16 bases lay between the germline ends. The CDR3 has 15 amino acids. The CDR3 sequence is CARRVNPGSSYEQYF. CDR3 sequence (DNA): TGTGCCAGAAGAGTAAATCCAGGGTCGTCCTACGAGCAGTACTTC.

The chain links TRBV7-9 to TRBJ1-4, with 10 bases identical to TRBD1. Germline CDR1 and CDR2: SEHNR and FQNEAQ (reference sequence). This CDR3 has 15 amino acids. The junction had 8 bases not matched to a gene; V was cut back by 5 bases and J by 8 bases. The CDR3 DNA sequence: TGTGCCAGCAGCCAGGACAGGGGGGTTAACGAAAAACTGTTTTTT. Protein product: CASSQDRGVNEKLFF.

This clone occurred a few times. The rearrangement joins TRBV19 to TRBJ1-5; 9 nucleotides align to TRBD1. This CDR3 region has 16 residues. Germline-derived CDR1 and CDR2 are LNHDA and SQIVND (reference sequence). V was pared by 1 base and J by 6 bases, with 7 bases of the junction left unmatched. The CDR3 DNA follows: TGTGCCAGTAGTATAGGGGGGGGACAGGGATCTCAGCCCCAGCATTTT. This gives the protein CASSIGGGQGSQPQHF. The full variable domain, completed using reference TRBV19 and TRBJ1-5, is DGGITQSPKYLFRKEGQNVTLSCEQNLNHDAMYWYRQDPGQGLRLIYYSQIVNDFQKGDIAEGYSVSREKKESFPLTVTSAQKNPTAFYLCASSIGGGQGSQPQHFGDGTRLSIL.